The T cell receptor (beta chain) described here comes from a study of control samples from healthy donors and cancer patients. Trimming shortened V by 6 bases and J by 2 bases, and 5 bases separated the two germline ends. The CDR3 has 11 amino acids. Using immunoSEQ multiplex PCR, the repertoire was profiled, and TCRdb retains in-frame clones only, with some absent. This sample yields about 120,000 clones, of which 80% to 90% are seen a single time; 7% to 10% belongs to the top ten. The chain carries TRBV12-3 or TRBV12-4 and TRBJ2-7; D gene uncertain. This sequence originates from a man in his forties in good health. Sequencing used blood. The CDR3 bases are TGTGCCAGCAGGTCGGCCTACGAGCAGTACTTC. It specifies CASRSAYEQYF.